This paragraph reports one T cell receptor (beta chain). This record comes from a study of blood T cell repertoires in COVID-19. On the study more broadly: From the United States, Italy and Spain came samples of acute and convalescent COVID-19.

In the original processing: Amplification of reference gene primers provided the estimated nucleated cell counts. Sequencing was performed with immunoSEQ multiplex PCR; in TCRdb, only in-frame clones are kept and a portion is missing. V and J calls and clone size follow that table, whereas D and trimming were derived from the DNA. The repertoire has 130,000 to 150,000 clones, 87% of them found once; the top ten carry roughly 37%. The germline V gene has CDR1 SNHLY and CDR2 FYNNEI. There are 13 residues in the CDR3. V lost 1 base and J lost 12, with 16 bases in between. The sequenced sample consisted of peripheral blood. The chain uses TRBV2 and TRBJ2-7; a possible D gene is TRBD2 (5 bases). This sequence was found in a man aged 50 to 59 who had recovered from COVID-19. The CDR3 protein is CASSEGERSHWYF. The CDR3 DNA is TGTGCCAGCAGTGAAGGGGAGAGGAGCCACTGGTACTTC.